This is a list of T cell receptor beta chains from one sample in a study of graft-versus-host responses after intestinal transplantation. Here immunoSEQ multiplex PCR was the method, and the copy in TCRdb shows in-frame clones only, minus some. The data show 95,000 to 150,000 clones, roughly 93% seen once. No antigen is known for these receptors. Sequences were derived from unstimulated CD4+ T cells sorted from spleen or lymph node cells, sampled before intestinal transplant. The source of these receptors is a human donor who received an intestinal transplant. The CDR3 runs from the conserved cysteine through the conserved F or W. D genes are given only for firm matches. Clone sizes are given selectively: once, few, many, or a class where the clone is expanded.

J | size | V | D | length | CDR3 | DNA
TRBJ2-2 | . | TRBV18 | . | 17 | CASSPTTTGTYTGELFF | TGTGCCAGCTCACCAACCACTACAGGGACTTACACCGGGGAGCTGTTTTTT
TRBJ2-5 | . | TRBV5-1 | TRBD1 | 15 | CASRPPGTGAETQYF | TGCGCCAGCAGACCACCTGGGACAGGGGCCGAGACCCAGTACTTC
TRBJ1-5 | . | TRBV2 | . | 13 | CASSEAGSQPQHF | TGTGCCAGCAGTGAAGCAGGGAGTCAGCCCCAGCATTTT
TRBJ2-7 | once | TRBV5-1 | TRBD2 | 17 | CASSSYGTSGASYEQYF | TGCGCCAGCAGCTCATACGGCACTAGCGGGGCATCCTACGAGCAGTACTTC
TRBJ2-3 | . | TRBV6-1 | . | 13 | CASSLRDSFTQYF | TGTGCCAGCAGTCTGCGGGATTCTTTTACGCAGTATTTT
TRBJ1-2 | once | TRBV28 | TRBD1 | 18 | CATINPTGYNPNVYGYTF | TGTGCCACAATTAACCCGACAGGGTACAATCCTAACGTCTATGGCTACACCTTC
TRBJ2-1 | . | TRBV18 | TRBD2 | 17 | CASSPTATSGPNNEQFF | TGTGCCAGCTCCCCAACAGCGACTAGCGGCCCTAACAATGAGCAGTTCTTC
TRBJ2-7 | . | TRBV7-9 | . | 13 | CASSFSNQFEQYF | TGTGCCAGCAGCTTTTCTAATCAATTCGAGCAGTACTTC
TRBJ2-6 | . | TRBV27 | TRBD2 | 16 | CASSLWGGSGANVLTF | TGTGCCAGCAGTTTATGGGGGGGGTCTGGGGCCAACGTCCTGACTTTC
TRBJ2-7 | . | TRBV11-2 | TRBD2 | 16 | CASTGLAGEGSYEQYF | TGTGCCAGCACGGGACTAGCGGGAGAAGGCTCCTACGAGCAGTACTTC
TRBJ2-5 | . | TRBV11-1 | . | 11 | CASSSRTEQYF | TGTGCCAGCAGCTCTCGGACTGAGCAGTACTTC
TRBJ2-7 | . | TRBV28 | . | 17 | CASSLKIGAFAGHEQYF | TGTGCCAGCAGTCTTAAGATAGGGGCCTTCGCGGGGCACGAGCAGTACTTC
TRBJ2-1 | . | TRBV7-2 | . | 15 | CASSFWRGGVNEQFF | TGTGCCAGCAGCTTCTGGCGGGGCGGCGTCAATGAGCAGTTCTTC
TRBJ2-1 | . | TRBV7-9 | . | 15 | CASSLSGSSYNEQFF | TGTGCCAGCAGCCTCAGCGGTAGCTCCTACAATGAGCAGTTCTTC
TRBJ2-3 | . | TRBV7-2 | . | 12 | CASSGFGDTQYF | TGTGCCAGCAGCGGGTTTGGAGATACGCAGTATTTT
TRBJ2-2 | . | TRBV11-1 | TRBD1 | 15 | CASSDRQGSFRELFF | TGTGCCAGCAGCGACCGACAGGGGAGTTTCAGGGAGCTGTTTTTT
TRBJ2-1 | . | TRBV11-2 | TRBD2 | 15 | CASSSGTRYYYEQFF | TGTGCCAGCAGCTCTGGGACTAGATATTACTATGAGCAGTTCTTC